Below, one T cell receptor beta chain is given with its context. It has no known antigen specificity. The record has no base qualities; no much larger clone is one base away. The germline V gene (reference sequence) supplies CDR1 LNHDA and CDR2 SQIVND. Including the terminal cysteine and phenylalanine, the CDR3 comprises 15 residues. Just CDR3 DNA is preserved here, 45 bases in frame from base 1. The V and J ends are trimmed by 3 bases and 0 bases, leaving 8 bases between them. Genomic DNA was extracted from sorted cells for sequencing of the TCRbeta CDR3 region. TCRbeta CDR3 regions were sequenced using the immunoSEQ Assay. TCRdb obtained this table from immuneACCESS and retained in-frame rearrangements with V and J assigned. These tables miss some clones; where compared with another copy, unresolved V genes account for less than half of the shortfall, and the remainder is unexplained. The sample includes 35,000 to 40,000 clones, with roughly 87% observed a single time. Roughly 40% of the sample lies in the top ten.

The trial excluded patients who had a history of autoimmune disease or who were on systemic immunosuppression. Peripheral blood for TCR sequencing was collected from all dose cohorts at baseline, on cycle 4 day 1, and on cycle 7 day 1. Samples came from an open-label, multicenter, first-in-human phase I dose-escalation trial of ivuxolimab. Adults with locally advanced or metastatic head and neck squamous cell, hepatocellular, melanoma or renal cell carcinoma were enrolled in the trial. CD4+ and CD8+ T cells were sorted separately from peripheral blood before TCR sequencing. These data are taken from a study of OX40 agonist ivuxolimab in advanced cancers. Background on the whole study: Ivuxolimab, which targeted the costimulatory receptor OX40 (CD134), was an agonistic, fully human IgG2 monoclonal antibody. Peripheral TCRbeta sequencing aimed to test whether ivuxolimab altered TCR sequence diversity and caused clonal T-cell expansion. Patients were allowed to have had prior anti-PD-1, anti-PD-L1 or anti-CTLA-4 therapy, and less than 45% of the dose-escalation patients had previously received checkpoint inhibitors. A male proportion of 82.7% and a mean age of around 60 years, ranging from roughly 23 to 90, were recorded for the dose-escalation cohort. Intravenous ivuxolimab was administered to patients every 2 weeks at six dose levels: 0.01, 0.1, 0.3, 1.5, 3 and 10 mg/kg. Of the approximately 50 patients in dose escalation, 19 had hepatocellular carcinoma, some 15 had melanoma, 9 had renal cell carcinoma and 9 had head and neck cancer. The paper describes the monotherapy dose-escalation part (N = 52 patients) of the phase I trial of ivuxolimab. Partial responses occurred in three dose-escalation patients, of whom one had hepatocellular carcinoma and two had cutaneous melanoma.

Study-wide conclusions, independent of this receptor: In the 0.1-3.0 mg/kg groups, partial responders were among the patients with the lowest normalized peripheral clonal expansion, particularly in CD8+ T cells. Clonal expansion of both CD4+ and CD8+ blood T cells was observed from baseline to week 6 at doses 0.1 to 3.0 mg/kg. The antigen specificity of the clonally expanded peripheral T cells was not determined. Low levels of normalized T-cell clonal expansion were also seen in some patients who did not respond. On average, CD8+ T cells showed more expanded clones than CD4+ T cells after ivuxolimab.

The specimen comprised CD4+ or CD8+ T cells sorted from blood, sampled in a trial of the OX40 agonist ivuxolimab. Here the chain combines TRBV19 and TRBJ1-4, with the D gene call left open. The TCR was taken from an adult with an advanced solid tumor such as melanoma, head and neck, liver or kidney cancer. CDR3 region: CASSMGSSTNEKLFF. The DNA sequence is given as TGTGCCAGTAGTATGGGCAGTTCAACTAATGAAAAACTGTTTTTT.